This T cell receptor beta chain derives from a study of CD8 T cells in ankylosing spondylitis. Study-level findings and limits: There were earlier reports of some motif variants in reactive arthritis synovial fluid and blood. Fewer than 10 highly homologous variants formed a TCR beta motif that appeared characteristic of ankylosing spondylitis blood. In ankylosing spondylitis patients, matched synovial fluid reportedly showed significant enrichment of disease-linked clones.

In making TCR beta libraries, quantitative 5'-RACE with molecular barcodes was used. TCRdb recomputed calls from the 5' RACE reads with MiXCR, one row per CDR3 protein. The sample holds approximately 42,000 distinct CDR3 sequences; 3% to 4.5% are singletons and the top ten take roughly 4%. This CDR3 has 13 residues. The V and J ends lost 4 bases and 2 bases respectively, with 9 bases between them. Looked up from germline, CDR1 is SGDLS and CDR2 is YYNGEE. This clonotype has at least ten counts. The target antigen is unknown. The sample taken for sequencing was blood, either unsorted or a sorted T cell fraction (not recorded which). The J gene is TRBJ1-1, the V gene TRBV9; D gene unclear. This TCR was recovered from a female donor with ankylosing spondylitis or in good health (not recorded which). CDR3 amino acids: CASSSKSNTEAFF. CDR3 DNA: TGTGCCAGCAGCTCAAAGAGTAACACTGAAGCTTTCTTT. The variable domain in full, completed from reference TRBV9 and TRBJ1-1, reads DSGVTQTPKHLITATGQRVTLRCSPRSGDLSVYWYQQSLDQGLQFLIQYYNGEERAKGNILERFSAQQFPDLHSELNLSSLELGDSALYFCASSSKSNTEAFFGQGTRLTVV.